This T cell receptor (beta chain) was identified during a study of blood T cell repertoires in COVID-19. Assay used: immunoSEQ multiplex PCR; TCRdb lists only in-frame clones, some missing. Of around 250,000 clones listed, about 91% are singletons. Germline lookup yields CDR1 SQVTM and CDR2 ANQGSEA. The CDR3 runs to 14 residues. V lost 4 bases, J lost 0 bases, and 12 bases lay in between. V is TRBV29-1 and J is TRBJ1-2, with D possibly TRBD1 on 6 matching bases. The sample was PBMCs or T cells enriched from blood (not recorded which). The receptor was isolated from a human donor in a cohort exposed to, infected with or recovered from COVID-19 (not recorded which). The donor label of this sample is uncertain. CDR3 DNA: TGCAGCGTTGTAGGTTCAGGGGCTAACTATGGCTACACCTTC. It codes for CSVVGSGANYGYTF.